This entry lists 32 T cell receptor beta chains sequenced from one sample in a study of cytomegalovirus exposure and HLA in healthy donors. 13 Jbeta primers and 60 Vbeta primers were used for the PCR. Assay: immunoSEQ multiplex PCR; the TCRdb copy retains only in-frame clones and omits some. The data show more than 80,000 clones, around four fifths seen once. Source material: PBMCs. Receptor source: a female donor in good health and CMV-seropositive.

The chain is built from TRBV19 and TRBJ1-5; 9 nucleotides agree with TRBD1. The CDR3 sequence is 15 residues long. Germline CDR1 and CDR2: LNHDA and SQIVND (reference sequence). The junction had 6 bases not matched to a gene; V was cut back by 3 bases and J by 6 bases. CDR3: CASSIWDRDTQPQHF. For the CDR3, the DNA is TGTGCCAGTAGTATCTGGGACAGGGATACTCAGCCCCAGCATTTT.

The chain links TRBV30 to TRBJ2-6; tentatively, D is TRBD1 (5 bases). The ends were cut back, 2 bases at V and 0 bases at J, with 14 bases in the middle. The CDR3 runs to 17 residues. From germline, CDR1 is GTSNPN and CDR2 SVGIG (reference sequence). This CDR3 is CAWSTSLGRSGANVLTF. The DNA of the CDR3 is TGTGCCTGGAGTACATCTCTGGGGCGCTCTGGGGCCAACGTCCTGACTTTC. The whole variable domain, filled in from reference TRBV30 and TRBJ2-6, reads SQTIHQWPATLVQPVGSPLSLECTVEGTSNPNLYWYRQAAGRGLQLLFYSVGIGQISSEVPQNLSASRPQDRQFILSSKKLLLSDSGFYLCAWSTSLGRSGANVLTFGAGSRLTVL.

V is TRBV28 and J is TRBJ2-3; a possible D gene is TRBD1 (5 bases). Per germline, CDR1 MDHEN and CDR2 SYDVKM. V was trimmed by 3 bases and J by 4 bases, leaving 17 bases between them. This CDR3 is 16 amino acids long. CDR3 DNA sequence: TGTGCCAGCAGTTTCGTCCAGGGCCCGGACCCAGATACGCAGTATTTT. Its protein product is CASSFVQGPDPDTQYF.

This clone was seen a handful of times. The chain combines TRBV19 with TRBJ1-1; the match to TRBD1 covers 7 bases. The CDR3 consists of 15 residues. CDR1 is LNHDA and CDR2 is SQIVND in the germline V gene (reference sequence). Trimming at V came to 3 bases and at J to 1 base, leaving 5 bases not matched to a gene. The CDR3 DNA reads as TGTGCCAGTAGTATGCTGGGACAGCCGAACACTGAAGCTTTCTTT. Protein sequence: CASSMLGQPNTEAFF.

This chain joins TRBV5-1 and TRBJ2-3; 7 positions agree with TRBD1. Germline CDR1 and CDR2: SGHRS and YFSETQ. This CDR3 has 14 residues. V shed 1 base, J shed 4 bases, and the junction held 3 bases outside the gene matches. The CDR3 DNA reads TGCGCCAGCAGCTTGACGGGACAGTCAGATACGCAGTATTTT. Translating gives CASSLTGQSDTQYF. The variable domain in full, completed from reference TRBV5-1 and TRBJ2-3, reads KAGVTQTPRYLIKTRGQQVTLSCSPISGHRSVSWYQQTPGQGLQFLFEYFSETQRNKGNFPGRFSGRQFSNSRSEMNVSTLELGDSALYLCASSLTGQSDTQYFGPGTRLTVL.

The rearrangement joins TRBV5-6 to TRBJ1-1; D remains ambiguous. The germline gives CDR1 SGHDT, CDR2 YYEEEE. CDR3 length: 13 residues. The V end lost 2 bases, the J end lost 2 bases, and 7 bases lay between the germline ends. The CDR3 DNA reads TGTGCCAGCAGCTTAACAGTAAACACTGAAGCTTTCTTT. Translated: CASSLTVNTEAFF.

The V gene is TRBV9, the J gene TRBJ2-7; D remains unclear. The CDR3 runs 13 residues. Trimming left V 2 bases short and J 2 bases short, with 8 bases between. Looked up from germline, CDR1 is SGDLS and CDR2 is YYNGEE. The CDR3 nucleotides are TGTGCCAGCAGCGTCGGGTTAACCTACGAGCAGTACTTC. This gives the protein CASSVGLTYEQYF.

The chain is built from TRBV19 and TRBJ2-2; 11 bases are a match to TRBD2. Germline values: CDR1 LNHDA, CDR2 SQIVND (reference sequence). There are 14 residues in the CDR3. V was clipped by 7 bases and J by 6 bases; unmatched bases: 4. The CDR3, as DNA: TGTGCCAGTATTAATAGCGGGAGGGCCGGGGAGCTGTTTTTT. This translates into CASINSGRAGELFF.

The chain couples TRBV5-1 to TRBJ2-5, with D hard to call. V was clipped by 0 bases and J by 1 base, with 4 bases between them. Germline V gives CDR1 SGHRS, CDR2 YFSETQ. This CDR3 comprises 13 residues. The CDR3 loop is CASSLALQETQYF. The CDR3 DNA is TGCGCCAGCAGCTTGGCCCTCCAAGAGACCCAGTACTTC.

This clone was seen just once. This sequence joins TRBV19 and TRBJ2-3; TRBD2 matches 11 bases. The CDR3 has 15 amino acids. The V and J ends lost 3 bases and 3 bases, in that order; junction bases with no gene match: 2. Germline CDR1 is LNHDA and CDR2 is SQIVND (reference sequence). The CDR3 protein is CASSIRLAGTDTQYF. DNA of the CDR3: TGTGCCAGTAGTATCCGACTAGCGGGGACAGATACGCAGTATTTT.

J is TRBJ1-1 and V is TRBV6-5; 9 bases fit TRBD1. The length of the CDR3 is 15 residues. Germline trimming cut 4 bases from V and 3 bases from J; bases unmatched to any gene: 6. Germline loops: CDR1 MNHEY, CDR2 SVGAGI. The CDR3 region is CASSSRTGAYTEAFF. The CDR3, as DNA: TGTGCCAGCAGTTCCCGGACAGGGGCGTACACTGAAGCTTTCTTT.

The J gene is TRBJ1-3, the V gene TRBV6-4, with 9 bases identical to TRBD1. The CDR3 contains 16 residues. CDR1 is MRHNA and CDR2 is SNTAGT in the germline V gene. Trimming took 5 bases from V and 7 from J; bases not matched to a gene: 12. The CDR3 reads CASSTGGEPDGNTIYF. Here the CDR3 DNA reads TGTGCCAGCAGTACAGGGGGCGAGCCCGATGGGAACACCATATATTTT.

The chain links TRBV15 to TRBJ1-5; D perhaps matches TRBD1 (5 bases). V was shortened by 0 bases and J by 7 bases, with 10 bases between the two germline ends. This CDR3 is 14 amino acids long. Germline loops: CDR1 LNHNV, CDR2 YYDKDF (reference sequence). Here the CDR3 reads CATSRDRGRQPQHF. CDR3 in DNA: TGTGCCACCAGCAGAGATCGGGGGAGGCAGCCCCAGCATTTT.

This clone was seen just once. The genes are TRBV15 and TRBJ2-1; D unresolved. The CDR3 consists of 13 residues. Germline V gives CDR1 LNHNV, CDR2 YYDKDF (reference sequence). V lost 3 bases and J lost 9, with 12 bases in between. In DNA, the CDR3 is TGTGCCACCAGCAGTGCACGACTCGGTGAGCAGTTCTTC. The encoded protein is CATSSARLGEQFF.

This clone was observed once. The chain has TRBV29-1 and TRBJ1-1; possibly TRBD1 for D (6 bases). The CDR3 runs to 15 residues. V lost 0 bases to trimming and J lost 3 bases, with 14 bases between them. CDR1 SQVTM and CDR2 ANQGSEA come from the germline V gene. CDR3 protein: CSVEDRGEGYTEAFF. CDR3 DNA: TGCAGCGTTGAAGACAGGGGCGAGGGGTACACTGAAGCTTTCTTT.

This clone has a handful of counts. This chain joins TRBV27 and TRBJ2-7; D is perhaps TRBD1 (5 bases). Germline CDR1 reads MNHEY; CDR2 reads SMNVEV (reference sequence). The length of the CDR3 is 13 residues. Trimming took off 7 bases at V and 2 bases at J, with 12 bases between the two ends. The CDR3 spells CASKPGYAYEQYF. The CDR3 coding sequence is TGTGCCAGCAAACCAGGGTACGCCTACGAGCAGTACTTC.

This clone was observed a few times. The rearrangement uses TRBV6-1 and TRBJ1-3, with D possibly being TRBD1 (5 bases). V was pared by 11 bases and J by 0 bases, with 17 bases between. Germline CDR1 MNHNS, CDR2 SASEGT. The length of the CDR3 is 15 residues. The CDR3 DNA follows: TGTGCCGGCCCCCCGGAGGGGCCCTCTGGAAACACCATATATTTT. It specifies CAGPPEGPSGNTIYF.

This clone has only one observation. The rearrangement links TRBV19 to TRBJ1-3; D is uncertain. Germline V gene sequence: CDR1 LNHDA, CDR2 SQIVND (reference sequence). The V gene lost 7 bases and the J gene lost 0 bases, with 10 bases spanning the gap. This CDR3 is built from 14 residues. The CDR3 nucleotides read TGTGCCAGTACAGGCATGAGCTCTGGAAACACCATATATTTT. Protein product: CASTGMSSGNTIYF.

V and J are TRBV28 and TRBJ1-2; 10 nucleotides align to TRBD1. The germline CDR1 and CDR2 sequences are MDHEN and SYDVKM. There are 15 residues in the CDR3. V shed 5 bases, J shed 2 bases, and the junction held 5 bases outside the gene matches. This CDR3 is CASSQRQGANYGYTF. The CDR3 nucleotides read TGTGCCAGCAGTCAAAGACAGGGGGCGAACTATGGCTACACCTTC.

The chain links TRBV7-2 to TRBJ2-5; 14 nucleotides match TRBD2. The CDR3 covers 17 residues. V shed 5 bases, J shed 5 bases, and the junction held 10 bases outside the gene matches. Germline CDR1 reads SGHTA; CDR2 reads FQGNSA. As DNA, the CDR3 is TGTGCCAGCAGCACCAGACTAGCGGGGGGGCCGTGGGAGACCCAGTACTTC. Residues: CASSTRLAGGPWETQYF. Supplemented by reference TRBV7-2 and TRBJ2-5, the full variable domain reads GAGVSQSPSNKVTEKGKDVELRCDPISGHTALYWYRQSLGQGLEFLIYFQGNSAPDKSGLPSDRFSAERTGGSVSTLTIQRTQQEDSAVYLCASSTRLAGGPWETQYFGPGTRLLVL.

J is TRBJ1-5 and V is TRBV19, with D hard to call. Germline values: CDR1 LNHDA, CDR2 SQIVND (reference sequence). The V gene lost 7 bases and the J gene lost 8 bases, with 6 bases spanning the gap. The CDR3 is 10 residues long. The DNA of the CDR3 is TGTGCCAGTAATCGAGAGCCCCAGCATTTT. This gives the protein CASNREPQHF.

This chain uses TRBV9 with TRBJ2-7, with D possibly TRBD1 on 6 matching bases. The CDR3 runs to 13 residues. Germline assignment: CDR1 SGDLS and CDR2 YYNGEE. V lost 0 bases to trimming and J lost 4 bases, with 8 bases between them. CDR3 loop: CASSVGDTYEQYF. Written as DNA, the CDR3 is TGTGCCAGCAGCGTAGGGGACACATACGAGCAGTACTTC.

The rearrangement joins TRBV12-5 to TRBJ1-1; D possibly corresponds to TRBD1 (5 bases). V was cut by 11 bases and J by 4 bases, with 8 bases left in between. Germline values: CDR1 LGHNT, CDR2 FRNRAP. This CDR3 contains 10 residues. This CDR3 reads CAGGSTEAFF. For the CDR3, the DNA is TGTGCTGGGGGGTCCACTGAAGCTTTCTTT.

This clone was seen a handful of times. The J gene is TRBJ2-3, the V gene TRBV2; maybe TRBD1 (6 bases). Deletions cut 5 bases from V and 0 bases from J, with 9 bases between. The CDR3 contains 14 residues. Germline assignment: CDR1 SNHLY and CDR2 FYNNEI. The CDR3 region has the DNA TGTGCCAGCAGTTGGACAGTAAGCACAGATACGCAGTATTTT. The encoded protein is CASSWTVSTDTQYF.

The J gene is TRBJ1-1, the V gene TRBV7-6; 8 nucleotides agree with TRBD1. The CDR3 sequence is 17 residues long. Trimming removed 2 bases from V and 0 bases from J; junction bases left unmatched: 8. Germline V gene sequence: CDR1 SGHVS, CDR2 FNYEAQ. In nucleotides, the CDR3 is TGTGCCAGCAGCTTACTAAGGACAGGGCATTTGAACACTGAAGCTTTCTTT. Translating it yields CASSLLRTGHLNTEAFF.

The chain joins TRBV7-9 to TRBJ1-6; 8 positions match TRBD1. The CDR3 is 16 amino acids. The V segment lost 0 bases and the J segment 6 bases; nucleotides outside the gene matches: 4. Germline CDR1 reads SEHNR; CDR2 reads FQNEAQ (reference sequence). In nucleotides, the CDR3 is TGTGCCAGCAGCTTAGCCAGGGGGCTGCGTAATTCACCCCTCCACTTT. Amino acid sequence: CASSLARGLRNSPLHF.

This clone has just a few counts. V gene TRBV7-6 combines with J gene TRBJ1-1; maybe TRBD1 (5 bases). This CDR3 has 12 residues. With 5 bases removed from V and 8 bases from J, the gap between germline ends came to 12 bases. CDR1 is SGHVS and CDR2 is FNYEAQ in the germline V gene. CDR3 nucleotide sequence: TGTGCCAGCAGCCGCCGGGGGGGAGAAGCTTTCTTT. Its protein product is CASSRRGGEAFF.

V and J are TRBV27 and TRBJ1-5, with unresolved D. The V gene's germline CDR1 is MNHEY and CDR2 SMNVEV (reference sequence). This CDR3 comprises 15 residues. V was clipped by 0 bases and J by 0 bases, with 6 bases between them. CDR3 DNA: TGTGCCAGCAGTTTATCTCTAGATAGCAATCAGCCCCAGCATTTT. It specifies CASSLSLDSNQPQHF.

This clone was picked up one time. The V call is TRBV27, the J call TRBJ1-5, with 10 bases lining up with TRBD1. The CDR3 has 16 residues. Germline V gives CDR1 MNHEY, CDR2 SMNVEV (reference sequence). After removal of 5 bases from V and 4 bases from J, the junction contained 8 bases not matched to a gene. The CDR3 is CASSPRLGQGNQPQHF. Here the CDR3 DNA reads TGTGCCAGCAGTCCCCGGTTGGGACAGGGGAATCAGCCCCAGCATTTT.

This chain links TRBV5-1 with TRBJ2-1, with D possibly TRBD2 on 5 matching bases. The CDR3 spans 15 residues. From germline, CDR1 is SGHRS and CDR2 YFSETQ. Trimming removed 6 bases from V and 4 bases from J, with 17 bases in between. The CDR3 DNA sequence: TGCGCCAGCAATTCTGACCTCAGAGGGTACAATGAGCAGTTCTTC. Its translation: CASNSDLRGYNEQFF.

The genes are TRBV9 and TRBJ2-1, with TRBD2 matching 10 bases. The CDR3 is made up of 16 amino acids. Germline lookup yields CDR1 SGDLS and CDR2 YYNGEE. With V trimmed by 2 bases and J by 0 bases, 2 bases remained unmatched. The DNA of the CDR3 is TGTGCCAGCAGCGTCAGCGGGAGGGGCTCCTACAATGAGCAGTTCTTC. It codes for CASSVSGRGSYNEQFF.

The chain joins TRBV6-1 to TRBJ2-7, with D perhaps TRBD1 (6 bases). Germline-derived CDR1 and CDR2 are MNHNS and SASEGT. V lost 1 base to trimming and J lost 0 bases, with 10 bases between them. The CDR3 is 15 residues long. The CDR3, as DNA: TGTGCCAGCAGTGAAGTAACAGGGCTCTCCTACGAGCAGTACTTC. It encodes CASSEVTGLSYEQYF.